This T cell receptor beta chain derives from a study of tumor T cells in aggressive B-cell lymphoma. J gave up 0 bases and V 5 bases, and 11 bases lay outside the gene matches. Looked up from germline, CDR1 is SGHTA and CDR2 is FQGTGA. The CDR3 is made up of 17 amino acids. The data were produced by immunoSEQ multiplex PCR, yet TCRdb's version contains in-frame clones alone and is incomplete. This table holds thousands of clones, around four fifths found once. The TCR sequence derives from an adult with diffuse large B cell lymphoma. The chain joins TRBV7-3 to TRBJ2-3; 7 nucleotides agree with TRBD2. Specimen: tumor tissue. The CDR3 DNA is TGTGCCAGCAGCCCACTACGGGGAGGGGCTAGCACAGATACGCAGTATTTT. The encoded protein is CASSPLRGGASTDTQYF.